Listed below are T cell receptor beta chains from one sample, sequenced in a study of T cells after somatic rescue of genetic block. Only in-frame clones appear in the TCRdb table, and some are missing; sequencing was by immunoSEQ multiplex PCR. Here the sample spans some 74,000 clones, approximately 91% being singletons. Specimen: peripheral blood mononuclear cells (PBMCs). The source is a man aged 25-45 years. CDR3s include the opening cysteine and the closing phenylalanine or tryptophan. Each record gives: clone size, D gene, V gene, J gene, CDR3 protein, CDR3 DNA. A D gene is named only where the DNA matches it firmly. Clone size, where shown, is once, few, many, or a class for clones that have expanded.

NA	NA	TRBV28	TRBJ2-1	CASSAQAGGVNEQFF	TGTGCCAGCAGTGCCCAGGCAGGCGGCGTCAATGAGCAGTTCTTC
NA	TRBD1	TRBV19	TRBJ1-1	CASRPAGTGALNTEAFF	TGTGCCAGTCGACCCGCCGGGACAGGGGCGTTGAACACTGAAGCTTTCTTT
NA	TRBD2	TRBV10-1	TRBJ2-1	CASSEMLAGEDEQFF	TGCGCCAGCAGTGAGATGCTAGCGGGAGAGGATGAGCAGTTCTTC
NA	NA	TRBV19	TRBJ2-2	CASSNPGRATGELFF	TGTGCCAGTAGTAACCCCGGCAGGGCCACCGGGGAGCTGTTTTTT
NA	TRBD1	TRBV7-9	TRBJ2-3	CASSLGTLTGNF	TGTGCCAGCAGCTTAGGAACTTTGACAGGGAATTTT
NA	NA	TRBV4-1	TRBJ2-3	CASSQLTDTQYF	TGCGCCAGCAGCCAACTCACAGATACGCAGTATTTT
NA	NA	TRBV5-4	TRBJ2-2	CASSLVGKQELFF	TGTGCCAGCAGCTTGGTTGGAAAGCAGGAGCTGTTTTTT
NA	TRBD1	TRBV2	TRBJ2-5	CASSTGTGRETQYF	TGTGCCAGCAGTACCGGGACAGGGAGGGAGACCCAGTACTTC
once	NA	TRBV19	TRBJ2-5	CASSTPRLDQETQYF	TGTGCCAGTAGTACGCCGCGACTAGACCAAGAGACCCAGTACTTC
NA	NA	TRBV19	TRBJ2-3	CASSEGETDTQYF	TGTGCCAGTAGTGAGGGAGAGACAGATACGCAGTATTTT
NA	NA	TRBV28	TRBJ1-2	CASRLEGANYGYTF	TGTGCCAGCAGATTGGAGGGGGCTAACTATGGCTACACCTTC
once	NA	TRBV4-3	TRBJ1-2	CASSPDSHHYGYTF	TGCGCCAGCAGCCCAGACAGCCACCACTATGGCTACACCTTC
NA	NA	TRBV11-2	TRBJ2-7	CASSPRTVSYEQYF	TGTGCCAGCAGCCCCAGGACAGTCTCCTACGAGCAGTACTTC
NA	NA	TRBV6-5	TRBJ2-7	CASSSERAWADEQYF	TGTGCCAGCAGTTCAGAACGGGCCTGGGCCGACGAGCAGTACTTC
NA	NA	TRBV2	TRBJ1-4	CASRQTSEKLFF	TGTGCCAGCAGACAGACAAGTGAAAAACTGTTTTTT
NA	TRBD1	TRBV2	TRBJ2-1	CASSPLQGRVYNEQFF	TGTGCCAGCAGCCCCTTACAGGGGAGAGTCTACAATGAGCAGTTCTTC
NA	NA	TRBV14	TRBJ1-4	CASSQDKVDKLFF	TGTGCCAGCAGCCAAGACAAGGTCGACAAACTGTTTTTT
NA	TRBD1	TRBV19	TRBJ1-3	CASSTGQGSGNTIYF	TGTGCCAGTAGTACCGGACAGGGCTCTGGAAACACCATATATTTT
NA	TRBD2	TRBV11-2	TRBJ2-2	CASSPGLAGARTGELFF	TGTGCCAGCAGCCCGGGACTAGCGGGAGCCAGGACCGGGGAGCTGTTTTTT
NA	NA	TRBV29-1	TRBJ1-4	CSVADKTASTNEKLFF	TGCAGCGTAGCAGACAAGACGGCATCAACTAATGAAAAACTGTTTTTT
NA	NA	TRBV5-4	TRBJ2-5	CASSLDAKETQYF	TGTGCCAGCAGCTTGGACGCCAAGGAGACCCAGTACTTC
NA	NA	TRBV7-9	TRBJ1-2	CASSFGRQSGYTF	TGTGCCAGCAGCTTCGGCAGACAGTCGGGCTACACCTTC